This entry concerns a single TCR beta chain. The antigen remains unidentified. The data stem from a study of CD8 T cells in ankylosing spondylitis. Study results and limitations: A motif in TCR beta, a set of fewer than ten highly homologous variants, appeared characteristic of ankylosing spondylitis blood. Clones linked to the disease showed a CD8+ phenotype. They occurred at relatively low frequencies in peripheral blood. Researchers reportedly found disease-linked clones significantly enriched in matched ankylosing spondylitis synovial fluid.

In making TCR beta libraries, quantitative 5'-RACE with molecular barcodes was used. TCRdb redid the calling of the 5' RACE reads with MiXCR, one entry per CDR3 protein. The profile covers approximately 540,000 distinct CDR3 sequences, with approximately 11% appearing a single time and over 6.5% taken by the ten largest. Germline CDR1 SGHRS, CDR2 YFSETQ. This CDR3 has 15 amino acids. Trimming took off 3 bases at V and 1 base at J, with 13 bases between the two ends. The V and J genes are TRBV5-1 and TRBJ2-5; no clear D. Sequenced: blood, either unsorted or a sorted T cell fraction (not recorded which). This sequence originates from a male donor with ankylosing spondylitis. The DNA of the CDR3 is TGCGCCAGCAGCTACTCCGTTGGGGTCCAAGAGACCCAGTACTTC. Translated: CASSYSVGVQETQYF.